The 9 T cell receptor beta chains below come from one sample, sequenced in a study of technical replicates of blood from several donors (TCRdb year 2017). Receptors were amplified or captured by the immunoSEQ multiplex PCR assay. Not all clones reach the TCRdb copy of this immuneACCESS table, which keeps in-frame sequences only. Checked studies attribute under half of the gap to unresolved V genes and leave the rest unexplained. This sample has roughly 59,000 clones in its table, and around 87% of those were observed once. 5% of the sample comes from the top ten. Sequenced sample: PBMCs. The source is a human donor in good health. Some clones in this sample may be carry-over from other donors' samples.

The gene calls are TRBV6-6 and TRBJ1-4, with TRBD1 matching over 9 bases. Germline V CDR1 and CDR2: MNHNY, SVGAGI (reference sequence). CDR3 length: 14 residues. The J segment lost 8 bases and the V segment lost 5 bases, leaving 6 bases of the junction unmatched. This CDR3 is CASSKGQGAEKLFF. In nucleotides, the CDR3 is TGTGCCAGCAGTAAGGGACAGGGCGCCGAAAAACTGTTTTTT.

A note on this clone: The junction departs from the called germline gene at one end, perhaps through a read error. The gene calls are TRBV18 and TRBJ2-7; 8 bases agree with TRBD1. The CDR3 contains 12 residues. Per the germline V gene, CDR1 is KGHSH and CDR2 is LQKENI. This CDR3 is CASSPDRVDLGF. As DNA, the CDR3 is TGTGCCAGCTCACCGGACAGGGTTGATCTTGGCTTC. The full variable domain, in which reference TRBV18 and TRBJ2-7 provide the parts outside the CDR3, is NAGVMQNPRHLVRRRGQEARLRCSPMKGHSHVYWYRQLPEEGLKFMVYLQKENIIDESGMPKERFSAEFPKEGPSILRIQQVVRGDSAAYFCASSPDRVDLGFGPGTRLTVT.

The gene calls are TRBV15 and TRBJ2-5, with D unresolved. V was trimmed by 6 bases and J by 5 bases, leaving 16 bases between them. This CDR3 comprises 14 residues. Germline CDR1 reads LNHNV; CDR2 reads YYDKDF (reference sequence). Here the CDR3 DNA reads TGTGCCACCAGGAAGTTCGACGGGTTGGAGACCCAGTACTTC. Amino acid sequence: CATRKFDGLETQYF.

The rearrangement uses TRBV7-2 and TRBJ1-6, with D hard to call. From germline, CDR1 is SGHTA and CDR2 FQGNSA. This CDR3 has 14 amino acids. Trimming cost V 2 bases and J 5 bases, with 7 bases left between them. CDR3 DNA: TGTGCCAGCAGCTTATTACAGAATAATTCACCCCTCCACTTT. It specifies CASSLLQNNSPLHF.

The chain combines TRBV7-8 with TRBJ2-3, with 11 positions matching TRBD1. The germline V gene has CDR1 SGHVS and CDR2 FQNEAQ. The CDR3 spans 14 residues. Germline trimming cut 7 bases from V and 4 bases from J; bases unmatched to any gene: 4. CDR3 sequence (DNA): TGTGCCAGCAAGGAGGACAGGGGGCCAGATACGCAGTATTTT. This encodes CASKEDRGPDTQYF.

This chain connects TRBV9 to TRBJ2-2; 10 bases are a match to TRBD2. Trimming cost V 2 bases and J 3 bases; bases outside gene matches: 7. The CDR3 sequence is 17 residues long. CDR1 is SGDLS and CDR2 is YYNGEE in the germline V gene. The CDR3 DNA sequence: TGTGCCAGCAGCGTCCAGCGGGGGGGCCTGGACACCGGGGAGCTGTTTTTT. Translating gives CASSVQRGGLDTGELFF.

The chain joins TRBV6-1 to TRBJ1-3, with a possible D match to TRBD1 (6 bases). Germline V CDR1 and CDR2: MNHNS, SASEGT. Trimming removed 3 bases from V and 2 bases from J, with 8 bases in between. The CDR3 sequence is 14 residues long. CDR3: CASSERQAGNTIYF. The CDR3 DNA follows: TGTGCCAGCAGTGAGCGACAGGCTGGAAACACCATATATTTT.

This chain links TRBV4-3 with TRBJ2-7; TRBD2 might be the D (6 bases). CDR1 and CDR2 (germline): LGHNA, YSLEER. The length of the CDR3 is 14 residues. Trimming stripped 0 bases from V and 10 bases from J, with 16 bases between. In nucleotides, the CDR3 is TGCGCCAGCAGCCAAGATGGGTGGGGAGGATTCCAGTACTTC. Translating gives CASSQDGWGGFQYF.

V usage is TRBV5-1 and J usage is TRBJ1-1; TRBD1 might be the D (5 bases). V was cut by 4 bases and J by 6 bases, with 13 bases left in between. Germline V gene lookup returns CDR1 SGHRS and CDR2 YFSETQ. This CDR3 has 13 residues. CDR3 nucleotide sequence: TGCGCCAGCAGCGGGGAGGGGACCTCTGAAGCTTTCTTT. Translated: CASSGEGTSEAFF. Together with reference TRBV5-1 and TRBJ1-1, the CDR3 gives the full variable domain: KAGVTQTPRYLIKTRGQQVTLSCSPISGHRSVSWYQQTPGQGLQFLFEYFSETQRNKGNFPGRFSGRQFSNSRSEMNVSTLELGDSALYLCASSGEGTSEAFFGQGTRLTVV.